These 23 T cell receptor beta chains came from one sample sequenced in a study of CD8 T cells in ankylosing spondylitis (dated by TCRdb to 2017 to 2019). On the study overall, not on this receptor specifically: Blood from ankylosing spondylitis patients appeared to be characterized by a TCR beta motif made up of several highly homologous amino acid variants.

No antigens are known for them. The method was 5' RACE. Sequencer: Illumina HiSeq 2500. In-frame beta chains were kept once TCRdb had trimmed the public reads at Q25 with fastp and called clones with MiXCR. Every entry covers one CDR3 protein and lists the most common genes and DNA from its rows. The sample table holds 400,000 or so distinct CDR3 sequences, of which approximately 26% were seen once. 0.89% of the sample lies in the top ten. The sequencing input was blood, either unsorted or a sorted T cell fraction (not recorded which). The receptors stem from a male donor with ankylosing spondylitis.

V gene TRBV12-3 or TRBV12-4 combines with J gene TRBJ2-2; a weak D match, TRBD1 (5 bases). The V and J ends lost 8 bases and 4 bases respectively, with 17 bases between them. The CDR3 loop spans 15 amino acids. The CDR3 nucleotides read TGTGCCAGCGAACAAGGGGCCTACGGCACCGGGGAGCTGTTTTTT. It specifies CASEQGAYGTGELFF.

This clonotype has more than one count but fewer than ten. The chain combines TRBV10-3 with TRBJ2-7; D is unresolved. Germline lookup yields CDR1 ENHRY and CDR2 SYGVKD. V was clipped by 2 bases and J by 5 bases, with 4 bases between them. This CDR3 has 11 residues. The CDR3, as DNA: TGTGCCATCAGTGAGAGGGACGAGCAGTACTTC. It codes for CAISERDEQYF.

This chain joins TRBV15 and TRBJ1-1; no reliable D call. Deletions cut 0 bases from V and 2 bases from J, with 1 base between. Germline CDR1 LNHNV, CDR2 YYDKDF (reference sequence). The CDR3 totals 12 residues. The CDR3, as DNA: TGTGCCACCAGCAGAGATAACACTGAAGCTTTCTTT. Encoded protein: CATSRDNTEAFF.

This sequence joins TRBV27 and TRBJ1-1; the D gene is possibly TRBD1 (6 bases). The CDR3 runs 13 residues. Germline CDR1 and CDR2: MNHEY and SMNVEV (reference sequence). Trimming took 2 bases from V and 11 from J, leaving 15 bases between them. CDR3 amino acids: CASSLRQGLKAFF. In DNA form, the CDR3 reads TGTGCCAGCAGTTTAAGGCAGGGGCTAAAGGCTTTCTTT.

The chain is built from TRBV20-1 and TRBJ2-1, with 15 nucleotides matching TRBD2. Germline V gene lookup returns CDR1 DFQATT and CDR2 SNEGSKA (reference sequence). This CDR3 comprises 15 residues. V gave up 6 bases and J gave up 4 bases; unmatched junction bases: 4. The CDR3 sequence is CSARTSGRVYNEQFF. DNA of the CDR3: TGCAGTGCCCGGACTAGCGGGAGGGTTTACAATGAGCAGTTCTTC.

This clonotype has only a few counts. The chain has TRBV19 and TRBJ2-1; unclear D gene. Germline V lookup: CDR1 LNHDA, CDR2 SQIVND (reference sequence). Trimming removed 5 bases from V and 8 bases from J, with 10 bases in between. The CDR3 sequence is 12 residues long. As DNA, the CDR3 is TGTGCCAGTAGTCACCCTTGGGATGAGCAGTTCTTC. Amino acids: CASSHPWDEQFF. Based on the CDR3 plus reference TRBV19 and TRBJ2-1, the full variable domain is DGGITQSPKYLFRKEGQNVTLSCEQNLNHDAMYWYRQDPGQGLRLIYYSQIVNDFQKGDIAEGYSVSREKKESFPLTVTSAQKNPTAFYLCASSHPWDEQFFGPGTRLTVL.

This clonotype was counted between two and nine times. The chain couples TRBV7-8 to TRBJ2-7; maybe TRBD1 (6 bases). Germline V gene sequence: CDR1 SGHVS, CDR2 FQNEAQ. This CDR3 is built from 15 residues. Trimming shortened V by 2 bases and J by 3 bases, and 14 bases separated the two germline ends. This chain's CDR3 is CASSLYAGTNYEQYF. The DNA of the CDR3 is TGTGCCAGCAGCTTATATGCCGGGACAAACTACGAGCAGTACTTC.

The rearrangement joins TRBV6-2 or TRBV6-3 to TRBJ1-1; maybe TRBD1 (5 bases). From germline, CDR1 is MNHEY and CDR2 SVGEGT. This CDR3 is 14 amino acids long. V lost 5 bases, J lost 5 bases, and 15 bases lay in between. For the CDR3, the DNA is TGTGCCAGCAGTCCCGTGGGAGGGGCGACTGAAGCTTTCTTT. As protein: CASSPVGGATEAFF.

This clonotype has at least ten counts. This chain links TRBV5-1 with TRBJ2-5; D not certain. Germline V lookup: CDR1 SGHRS, CDR2 YFSETQ. V was clipped by 0 bases and J by 5 bases, with 14 bases between them. This CDR3 is 15 amino acids long. The DNA of the CDR3 is TGCGCCAGCAGCTTGGCATCGACCCTCCGGGAGACCCAGTACTTC. Its protein product is CASSLASTLRETQYF.

The rearrangement joins TRBV6-1 to TRBJ2-7; tentative D call: TRBD1 (5 bases). The CDR3 runs 15 residues. The germline V gene has CDR1 MNHNS and CDR2 SASEGT. V dropped 2 bases and J dropped 4 bases, with 15 bases sitting between them. CDR3 nucleotide sequence: TGTGCCAGCAGTGAATCGGTTGGGCAGGGTTACGAGCAGTACGTC. It yields the protein CASSESVGQGYEQYV.

The chain couples TRBV20-1 to TRBJ1-5, with D uncertain. V was trimmed by 3 bases and J by 1 base, leaving 7 bases between them. The germline V gene has CDR1 DFQATT and CDR2 SNEGSKA (reference sequence). The CDR3 consists of 13 residues. The CDR3 bases are TGCAGTGCTAGTGGAAGGAGCAATCAGCCCCAGCATTTT. Protein sequence: CSASGRSNQPQHF.

The rearrangement joins TRBV10-1 to TRBJ2-1; 8 positions agree with TRBD1. J was trimmed by 14 bases and V by 3 bases; bases with no gene match: 6. Germline CDR1 is WNHNN and CDR2 is SYGVQD (reference sequence). This CDR3 is 12 amino acids long. The DNA for the CDR3 is TGCGCCAGCAGTGATTCCGGGACAGGCGAGTTCTTC. This sequence encodes CASSDSGTGEFF.

The genes are TRBV3-1 and TRBJ1-1; TRBD1 agrees at 7 bases. This CDR3 has 12 residues. The germline V gene encodes CDR1 LGHDT and CDR2 YNNKEL (reference sequence). The junction had 9 bases not matched to a gene; V was cut back by 4 bases and J by 13 bases. The CDR3 DNA sequence: TGTGCCAGCAGCCGATCCGGGACAGTGGATTTCTTT. It encodes CASSRSGTVDFF.

The sample holds a few counts of this clonotype. The genes are TRBV20-1 and TRBJ2-1; either TRBD1 or TRBD2 may fit D (5 bases each). CDR3 size: 14 residues. V was cut by 7 bases and J by 0 bases, with 13 bases left in between. Germline CDR1 is DFQATT and CDR2 is SNEGSKA (reference sequence). The CDR3: CSVRDASSYNEQFF. CDR3 DNA sequence: TGCAGTGTAAGGGACGCGAGCTCCTACAATGAGCAGTTCTTC.

J is TRBJ1-5 and V is TRBV5-6; possibly TRBD1 for D (5 bases). This CDR3 contains 17 residues. Trimming pared 0 bases from V and 7 bases from J, leaving 20 bases between. Germline loops: CDR1 SGHDT, CDR2 YYEEEE. The DNA for the CDR3 is TGTGCCAGCAGCTTGGGTCCTCCAGGGCGGGTAGGGCAGCCCCAGCATTTT. Protein sequence: CASSLGPPGRVGQPQHF. Looking up the rest from reference TRBV5-6 and TRBJ1-5 gives the full variable domain: DAGVTQSPTHLIKTRGQQVTLRCSPKSGHDTVSWYQQALGQGPQFIFQYYEEEERQRGNFPDRFSGHQFPNYSSELNVNALLLGDSALYLCASSLGPPGRVGQPQHFGDGTRLSIL.

This clonotype was counted between two and nine times. The rearrangement uses TRBV3-1 and TRBJ2-1, with 11 bases that match TRBD2. CDR3 length equals 16 residues. V gave up 4 bases and J gave up 7 bases; unmatched junction bases: 9. The germline CDR1 and CDR2 sequences are LGHDT and YNNKEL (reference sequence). CDR3 sequence: CASSLNPGTSGNEQFF. The DNA for the CDR3 is TGTGCCAGCAGCCTAAATCCCGGGACTAGCGGAAATGAGCAGTTCTTC.

The genes are TRBV29-1 and TRBJ2-3, with 14 bases fitting TRBD2. The V gene end was trimmed by 4 bases and the J gene end by 7 bases; junction bases not matched to a gene: 4. Germline CDR1 reads SQVTM; CDR2 reads ANQGSEA. The length of the CDR3 is 14 residues. DNA for the CDR3: TGCAGCGTTGGACTAGCGGGAGGGTGGTATACGCAGTATTTT. It is translated as CSVGLAGGWYTQYF.

This clonotype was seen a few times. The rearrangement links TRBV11-2 to TRBJ2-7; D perhaps matches TRBD2 (6 bases). The V and J ends lost 1 base and 7 bases respectively, with 20 bases between them. Germline values: CDR1 SGHAT, CDR2 FQNNGV. The CDR3 covers 16 residues. The CDR3 nucleotides read TGTGCCAGCAGCTTAGTGGGGCTAGCGACGGTTCGGGAGCAGTACTTC. Translating it yields CASSLVGLATVREQYF.

This clonotype was seen more than once but under ten times. The chain employs TRBV20-1 and TRBJ2-3; no clear D. This CDR3 has 13 residues. Trimming took off 6 bases at V and 0 bases at J, with 10 bases between the two ends. The germline CDR1 and CDR2 sequences are DFQATT and SNEGSKA (reference sequence). This CDR3 reads CSAPGVSTDTQYF. The CDR3 region has the DNA TGCAGTGCCCCGGGTGTTAGCACAGATACGCAGTATTTT.

A few counts support this clonotype. The chain is built from TRBV3-1 and TRBJ2-3, with TRBD1 matching over 8 bases. The CDR3 has 15 amino acids. Unmatched junction bases numbered 7, after V lost 7 bases and J lost 1 base. In germline, CDR1 is LGHDT, CDR2 YNNKEL (reference sequence). The chain's CDR3 is CASNLQGQGTDTQYF. Here the CDR3 DNA reads TGTGCCAGCAATCTCCAGGGACAGGGCACAGATACGCAGTATTTT.

The chain uses TRBV2 and TRBJ2-7; D may be TRBD1 (6 bases). V lost 5 bases to trimming and J lost 0 bases, with 14 bases between them. This CDR3 is 15 amino acids long. Per the germline V gene, CDR1 is SNHLY and CDR2 is FYNNEI. The CDR3 spells CASSPWTESSYEQYF. CDR3 bases: TGTGCCAGCAGTCCCTGGACAGAAAGCTCCTACGAGCAGTACTTC.

V is TRBV9 and J is TRBJ2-1; 7 nucleotides agree with TRBD2. After removal of 4 bases from V and 4 bases from J, the junction contained 8 bases not matched to a gene. Per germline, CDR1 SGDLS and CDR2 YYNGEE. The CDR3 has 15 amino acids. The chain's CDR3 is CASSRTGGLYNEQFF. CDR3 nucleotides: TGTGCCAGCAGCCGGACGGGAGGCCTATACAATGAGCAGTTCTTC.

This sequence joins TRBV20-1 and TRBJ1-4; D is unclear. Germline CDR1 and CDR2: DFQATT and SNEGSKA (reference sequence). The length of the CDR3 is 13 residues. With 6 bases removed from V and 8 bases from J, the gap between germline ends came to 16 bases. The CDR3 loop reads CSATPGRIEKLFF. The CDR3 DNA sequence: TGCAGTGCCACTCCGGGCCGGATCGAAAAACTGTTTTTT.